The table lists the clone carrying this TCR beta chain with many counts. Its matching antigen is unknown. The germline V gene has CDR1 SGHAT and CDR2 FQNNGV. CDR3 size: 18 residues. V lost 5 bases and J lost 6; bases outside the gene matches: 11. The sample is drawn from a study of T-cell reconstitution after alpha-beta-depleted transplantation in children. A TCRbeta library incorporating unique molecular identifiers was prepared. TCRdb re-called the PCR reads with MiXCR, one entry per CDR3 protein. This table has roughly 500,000 distinct CDR3 sequences, 8% to 11% appearing once. Study results and caveats: Hyperexpanded clones declined; after one year, newly produced T cells mostly supplied diversity. Reportedly, roughly two months post-transplant, alpha-beta T cells arose from several hundred expanded graft clones. Several patients had high TCRbeta diversity at day 60; it came from surviving recipient T cells and thymic progenitors.

The sample consisted of PBMCs, taken before TCRalphabeta/CD19-depleted stem cell transplant. This clonotype was sampled from a child between 2 and 9 years old with inherited bone marrow failure, due to receive a stem cell transplant. The chain recombines TRBV11-2 with TRBJ2-2; 14 bases map to TRBD2. CDR3 residues: CASSTRTGLAGGPGELFF. DNA for the CDR3: TGTGCCAGCAGCACACGGACAGGACTAGCGGGAGGACCCGGGGAGCTGTTTTTT.